The TCR beta chain described here comes from a study of cytomegalovirus exposure and HLA in healthy donors. Study at large: Across more than 350 genotyped donors, around 82% landed in the Caucasian-associated ancestry cluster. Study findings and constraints: Several of the most significant clusters appeared, in a later analysis, to be linked to common viral pathogens.

V was pared by 4 bases and J by 4 bases, with 3 bases of the junction left unmatched. This CDR3 comprises 13 residues. Germline V CDR1 and CDR2: MNHNS, SASEGT. The PCR was carried out with 60 Vbeta primers and 13 Jbeta primers. Libraries were prepared by immunoSEQ multiplex PCR; TCRdb keeps only in-frame clonotypes and omits some of them. The sample carries 160,000 or so clones, 60% to 80% recorded once. Worth noting for this clone: Its antigen is as yet unknown.

While unrecorded immune exposures were likely, the donors were nominally healthy when sampled. This receptor was identified in a man over 45 in good health and CMV-seropositive. V and J are TRBV6-1 and TRBJ1-1, with 7 bases that match TRBD1. The sample comprised PBMCs. CDR3 DNA sequence: TGTGCCAGCAGTGGACAGGGTATCACTGAAGCTTTCTTT. Protein: CASSGQGITEAFF.